A single sample is the source of the 20 T cell receptor beta chains below, sequenced in a study of sequential checkpoint blockade in melanoma. The treatment denotes: randomized to nivolumab then ipilimumab (arm A) or the reverse (arm B). Sequenced by immunoSEQ multiplex PCR; TCRdb stores in-frame clones only, minus some. The table has about 40,000 clones, 86% seen once. The material sequenced was CD8+ T cells sorted from blood (inferred from file names), taken from a patient given nivolumab and ipilimumab in sequence. The receptor set was obtained from a human donor with melanoma.

This clone has a handful of counts. This chain joins TRBV14 and TRBJ2-1; D possibly corresponds to TRBD1 (7 bases). With 4 bases removed from V and 2 bases from J, the gap between germline ends came to 15 bases. This CDR3 contains 16 residues. CDR1 is SGHDN, CDR2 FVKESK, per germline. CDR3 sequence: CASSPGGNGAYNEQFF. In DNA form, the CDR3 reads TGTGCCAGCAGCCCAGGGGGGAACGGGGCCTACAATGAGCAGTTCTTC.

This clone was seen a single time. This rearrangement joins TRBV28 to TRBJ1-4; 8 positions agree with TRBD1. Germline CDR1 is MDHEN and CDR2 is SYDVKM. V was pared by 4 bases and J by 4 bases, with 5 bases of the junction left unmatched. CDR3 length equals 15 residues. The CDR3 protein is CASSSGQGVNEKLFF. Here the CDR3 DNA reads TGTGCCAGCAGTTCTGGACAGGGCGTTAATGAAAAACTGTTTTTT. Full variable domain (missing parts from reference TRBV28 and TRBJ1-4): DVKVTQSSRYLVKRTGEKVFLECVQDMDHENMFWYRQDPGLGLRLIYFSYDVKMKEKGDIPEGYSVSREKKERFSLILESASTNQTSMYLCASSSGQGVNEKLFFGSGTQLSVL.

This chain connects TRBV19 to TRBJ2-7; the D is unclear. CDR3 length equals 14 residues. Trimming shortened V by 1 base and J by 0 bases, and 7 bases separated the two germline ends. Per germline, CDR1 LNHDA and CDR2 SQIVND (reference sequence). CDR3 DNA sequence: TGTGCCAGTAGTATAGTTGGCAGCTCCTACGAGCAGTACTTC. Its translation: CASSIVGSSYEQYF.

The J gene is TRBJ1-1, the V gene TRBV7-9; tentatively, D is TRBD1 (6 bases). CDR1 is SEHNR and CDR2 is FQNEAQ in the germline V gene (reference sequence). The V end was cut by 4 bases, the J end by 7 bases, with 10 bases between. This CDR3 is 12 amino acids long. The chain's CDR3 is CASSYTGFEAFF. CDR3 DNA: TGTGCCAGCAGCTACACAGGGTTTGAAGCTTTCTTT.

The chain has TRBV4-1 and TRBJ1-3; D is possibly TRBD1 (5 bases). This CDR3 is built from 16 residues. V was cut by 0 bases and J by 0 bases, with 9 bases left in between. Germline CDR1 is MGHRA and CDR2 is YSYEKL. The CDR3 DNA sequence: TGCGCCAGCAGCCAAGATCAGGGAAACTCTGGAAACACCATATATTTT. Translating it yields CASSQDQGNSGNTIYF.

The chain carries TRBV28 and TRBJ2-3; D possibly corresponds to TRBD1 (5 bases). This CDR3 contains 15 residues. V gave up 5 bases and J gave up 1 base, with 13 bases separating them. CDR1 and CDR2 (germline): MDHEN, SYDVKM. The CDR3 sequence: CASSRDSGGTDTQYF. The DNA for the CDR3 is TGTGCCAGCAGTCGCGACAGTGGTGGCACAGATACGCAGTATTTT.

The chain is built from TRBV27 and TRBJ2-7; TRBD1 matches at 7 bases. The V segment lost 3 bases and the J segment 4 bases; nucleotides outside the gene matches: 6. In germline, CDR1 is MNHEY, CDR2 SMNVEV (reference sequence). This CDR3 is 14 amino acids long. The CDR3 here is CASSFGDSNYEQYF. The CDR3 DNA sequence: TGTGCCAGCAGTTTTGGGGACAGTAATTACGAGCAGTACTTC.

This clone showed up just once. The CDR3 here is CSVGGGTLYNEQFF. CDR3 DNA: TGCAGCGTTGGAGGTGGGACACTATACAATGAGCAGTTCTTC. V and J are TRBV29-1 and TRBJ2-1; possibly TRBD1 for D (6 bases). Germline V CDR1 and CDR2: SQVTM, ANQGSEA. The V end lost 4 bases, the J end lost 4 bases, and 14 bases lay between the germline ends. The CDR3 totals 14 residues.

This clone was found once. The chain recombines TRBV27 with TRBJ2-5, with D possibly being TRBD1 (6 bases). The J call is uncertain, as TRBJ2-7 better fits the DNA end. CDR3 size: 13 residues. Germline CDR1 and CDR2: MNHEY and SMNVEV (reference sequence). The chain's CDR3 is CASKSGAAYEQYF. The DNA for the CDR3 is TGTGCCAGCAAATCAGGGGCAGCCTACGAGCAGTACTTC.

CDR3: CASFAPGQLTGELFF. The CDR3, as DNA: TGTGCCAGCTTTGCCCCGGGACAGCTAACCGGGGAGCTGTTTTTT. This rearrangement joins TRBV18 to TRBJ2-2; 7 bases are shared with TRBD1. Trimming cost V 7 bases and J 5 bases; bases outside gene matches: 10. Germline assignment: CDR1 KGHSH and CDR2 LQKENI. This CDR3 is 15 amino acids long.

J is TRBJ2-7 and V is TRBV29-1, with 8 bases identical to TRBD2. This CDR3 is 15 amino acids long. Germline V gene lookup returns CDR1 SQVTM and CDR2 ANQGSEA. V was pared by 3 bases and J by 4 bases, with 11 bases of the junction left unmatched. CDR3 in DNA: TGCAGCGTTGATACGGGACTAGGCCTGGGGTACGAGCAGTACTTC. Residues: CSVDTGLGLGYEQYF.

The CDR3 DNA sequence: TGTGCCAGCAGCTTAGTCGATCAGGCTAACAATGAGCAGTTCTTC. Encoded protein: CASSLVDQANNEQFF. V and J are TRBV13 and TRBJ2-1; D is unclear. V was pared by 1 base and J by 5 bases, with 12 bases between. CDR3 length equals 15 residues. Germline CDR1 is PRHDT and CDR2 is FYEKMQ (reference sequence).

The genes are TRBV10-1 and TRBJ2-1, with D possibly TRBD2 on 5 matching bases. Germline assignment: CDR1 WNHNN and CDR2 SYGVQD (reference sequence). The CDR3 loop spans 15 amino acids. Trimming took 2 bases from V and 0 from J, leaving 8 bases between them. CDR3 sequence: CASSEGGSSYNEQFF. CDR3 nucleotide sequence: TGCGCCAGCAGTGAGGGTGGGAGCTCCTACAATGAGCAGTTCTTC.

V and J are TRBV6-5 and TRBJ1-1; D may be TRBD1 (6 bases). The CDR3 is 15 amino acids. Trimming took off 0 bases at V and 1 base at J, with 9 bases between the two ends. Per the germline V gene, CDR1 is MNHEY and CDR2 is SVGAGI. CDR3 in amino acids: CASSYSPGQNTEAFF. The CDR3 nucleotides are TGTGCCAGCAGTTACTCCCCGGGACAGAACACTGAAGCTTTCTTT.

The J gene is TRBJ2-2, the V gene TRBV10-3, with TRBD2 matching over 9 bases. The CDR3 totals 20 residues. Losses at the gene ends were 8 bases for V and 0 bases for J; bases not matched to a gene: 19. Looked up from germline, CDR1 is ENHRY and CDR2 is SYGVKD. CDR3 sequence (DNA): TGTGCCATCCGGGCTTCCGATCCTGGGCGGGAGGGGTCGAACACCGGGGAGCTGTTTTTT. This gives the protein CAIRASDPGREGSNTGELFF.

This chain joins TRBV27 and TRBJ2-1; D is possibly TRBD2 (5 bases). V was clipped by 5 bases and J by 6 bases, with 14 bases between them. This CDR3 has 14 residues. Germline CDR1 and CDR2: MNHEY and SMNVEV (reference sequence). CDR3 in amino acids: CASSLQASFNEQFF. CDR3 in DNA: TGTGCCAGCAGTCTCCAAGCTAGCTTCAATGAGCAGTTCTTC.

The chain has TRBV13 and TRBJ2-1; 7 positions match TRBD2. Per germline, CDR1 PRHDT and CDR2 FYEKMQ (reference sequence). This CDR3 comprises 15 residues. V lost 4 bases and J lost 0; bases outside the gene matches: 3. The CDR3 reads CASSWTRSSYNEQFF. The CDR3 DNA follows: TGTGCCAGCAGCTGGACTAGGAGCTCCTACAATGAGCAGTTCTTC.

The chain combines TRBV6-1 with TRBJ2-7, with a tentative D call TRBD1 (7 bases). The CDR3 runs to 13 residues. Germline-derived CDR1 and CDR2 are MNHNS and SASEGT. Trimming pared 5 bases from V and 2 bases from J, leaving 10 bases between. The CDR3 spells CASSPGGPYEQYV. CDR3 nucleotides: TGTGCCAGCAGTCCAGGGGGGCCCTACGAGCAGTACGTC.

The chain recombines TRBV4-1 with TRBJ2-7; D may be TRBD1 (6 bases). The V end was cut by 1 base, the J end by 0 bases, with 10 bases between. The CDR3 is 15 residues long. Germline V gene lookup returns CDR1 MGHRA and CDR2 YSYEKL. This CDR3 reads CASSQAQGSSYEQYV. CDR3 in DNA: TGCGCCAGCAGCCAAGCTCAGGGGAGCTCCTACGAGCAGTACGTC.

This chain connects TRBV9 to TRBJ2-1; 11 nucleotides agree with TRBD2. CDR3 length: 18 amino acids. V gave up 0 bases and J gave up 0 bases; unmatched junction bases: 5. The germline gives CDR1 SGDLS, CDR2 YYNGEE. The CDR3 sequence: CASSVEGLAALSYNEQFF. The CDR3 nucleotides read TGTGCCAGCAGCGTAGAGGGACTAGCGGCGCTCTCCTACAATGAGCAGTTCTTC. Looking up the rest from reference TRBV9 and TRBJ2-1 gives the full variable domain: DSGVTQTPKHLITATGQRVTLRCSPRSGDLSVYWYQQSLDQGLQFLIQYYNGEERAKGNILERFSAQQFPDLHSELNLSSLELGDSALYFCASSVEGLAALSYNEQFFGPGTRLTVL.